Sequencing of this T cell receptor beta chain was carried out in a study of immune evolution from preneoplasia to lung adenocarcinoma. CDR1 is DFQATT and CDR2 is SNEGSKA in the germline V gene (reference sequence). The CDR3 is 11 residues long. V was cut by 7 bases and J by 5 bases, with 8 bases left in between. A remark on this clone: The antigen is unknown.

TCRdb's table, derived via immunoSEQ multiplex PCR, lists solely in-frame clones and lacks some. This sample carries 15,000 to 20,000 clones, 65% to 90% of them seen once, and the ten largest clones take 2.5% to 3%. Overall study results and limits: Normal lung had highest clonality; later lesions appeared denser, more diverse.

Patients had resection in Japan or China between about 2013 and 2018. This clonotype was sampled from a person between 65 and 79 years old with invasive lung adenocarcinoma. Sequencing was carried out using FFPE invasive lung adenocarcinoma tissue. V usage is TRBV20-1 and J usage is TRBJ2-2; no firm D call. The CDR3 region is CSVGRTGELFF. The CDR3 coding sequence is TGCAGTGTCGGACGGACCGGGGAGCTGTTTTTT.